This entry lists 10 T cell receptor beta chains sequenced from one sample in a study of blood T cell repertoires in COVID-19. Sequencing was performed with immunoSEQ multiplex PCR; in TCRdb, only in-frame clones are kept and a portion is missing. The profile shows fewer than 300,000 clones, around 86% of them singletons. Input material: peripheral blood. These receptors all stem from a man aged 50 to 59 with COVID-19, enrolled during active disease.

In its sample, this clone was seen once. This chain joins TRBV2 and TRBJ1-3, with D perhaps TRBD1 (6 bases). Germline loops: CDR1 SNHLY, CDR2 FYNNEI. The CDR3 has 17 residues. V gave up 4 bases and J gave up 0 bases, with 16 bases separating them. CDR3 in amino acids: CASSGWDTLSSGNTIYF. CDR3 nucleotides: TGTGCCAGCAGTGGATGGGACACGTTGAGCTCTGGAAACACCATATATTTT.

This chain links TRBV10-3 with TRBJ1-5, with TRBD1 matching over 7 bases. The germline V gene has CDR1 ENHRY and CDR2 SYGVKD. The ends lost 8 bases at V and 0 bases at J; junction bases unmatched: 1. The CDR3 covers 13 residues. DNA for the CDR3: TGTGCCATCGGACAGGATAGCAATCAGCCCCAGCATTTT. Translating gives CAIGQDSNQPQHF.

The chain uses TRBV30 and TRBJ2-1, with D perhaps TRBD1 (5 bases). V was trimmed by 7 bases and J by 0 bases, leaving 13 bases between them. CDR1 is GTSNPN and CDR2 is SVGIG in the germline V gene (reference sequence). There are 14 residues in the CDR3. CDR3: CAYQGWSSYNEQFF. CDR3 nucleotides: TGTGCCTACCAGGGCTGGAGCTCCTACAATGAGCAGTTCTTC.

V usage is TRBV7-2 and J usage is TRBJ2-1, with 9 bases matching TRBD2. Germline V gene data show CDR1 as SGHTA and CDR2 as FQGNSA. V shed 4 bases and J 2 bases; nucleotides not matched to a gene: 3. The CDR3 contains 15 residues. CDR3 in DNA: TGTGCCAGCAGCTCCCTAGCGGGGCCCTACAATGAGCAGTTCTTC. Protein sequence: CASSSLAGPYNEQFF.

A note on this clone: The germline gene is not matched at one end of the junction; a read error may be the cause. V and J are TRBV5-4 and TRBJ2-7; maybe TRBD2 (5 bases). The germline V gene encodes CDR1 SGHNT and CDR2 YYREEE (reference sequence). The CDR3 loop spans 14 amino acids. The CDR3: CASSLTPGNYGQYF. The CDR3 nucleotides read TGTGCCAGCAGCCTGACTCCGGGAAACTACGGGCAGTACTTC.

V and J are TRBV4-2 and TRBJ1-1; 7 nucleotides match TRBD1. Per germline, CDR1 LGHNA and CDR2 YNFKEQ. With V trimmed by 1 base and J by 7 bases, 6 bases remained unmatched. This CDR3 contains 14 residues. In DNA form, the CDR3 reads TGTGCCAGCAGCCAAGTACAGGGGAACGGTGAAGCTTTCTTT. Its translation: CASSQVQGNGEAFF.

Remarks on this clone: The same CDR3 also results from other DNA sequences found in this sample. The CDR3 sequence: CSVGQGAYEQYF. CDR3 nucleotide sequence: TGCAGCGTTGGACAGGGGGCTTACGAGCAGTACTTC. The chain has TRBV29-1 and TRBJ2-7; 10 bases agree with TRBD1. CDR1 is SQVTM and CDR2 is ANQGSEA in the germline V gene. This CDR3 is built from 12 residues. The junction had 1 base not matched to a gene; V was cut back by 4 bases and J by 4 bases.

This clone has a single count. CDR3 amino acids: CASSRGYGEVLKLFF. The CDR3 DNA follows: TGTGCCAGCAGCCGAGGGTACGGGGAGGTTTTAAAACTGTTTTTT. This rearrangement joins TRBV7-6 to TRBJ1-4; D gene unclear. The CDR3 is 15 amino acids. Germline V CDR1 and CDR2: SGHVS, FNYEAQ. V shed 5 bases and J shed 10 bases, with 20 bases lying between them. The full variable domain, rest sourced from reference TRBV7-6 and TRBJ1-4, is GAGVSQSPRYKVTKRGQDVALRCDPISGHVSLYWYRQALGQGPEFLTYFNYEAQQDKSGLPNDRFSAERPEGSISTLTIQRTEQRDSAMYRCASSRGYGEVLKLFFGSGTQLSVL.

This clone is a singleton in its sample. CDR3 sequence reads: CASSLRMADWDNEQFF. The CDR3 DNA is TGTGCCAGCAGCCTGAGGATGGCAGACTGGGACAATGAGCAGTTCTTC. The chain carries TRBV28 and TRBJ2-1; D gene unclear. This CDR3 has 16 residues. Trimming cost V 6 bases and J 5 bases, with 20 bases left between them. Germline assignment: CDR1 MDHEN and CDR2 SYDVKM.

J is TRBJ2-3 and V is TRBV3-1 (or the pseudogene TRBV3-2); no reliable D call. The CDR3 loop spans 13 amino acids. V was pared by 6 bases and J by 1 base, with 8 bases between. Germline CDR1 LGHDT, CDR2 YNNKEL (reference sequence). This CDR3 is CASRAAGTDTQYF. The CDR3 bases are TGTGCCAGCAGAGCTGCCGGCACAGATACGCAGTATTTT.